This TCR beta chain originates from a study of technical replicates of blood from a few donors. CDR3 length: 14 residues. Between the trimmed V and J ends, which lost 8 bases and 3 bases, there was a span of 14 bases. CDR1 MDHEN and CDR2 SYDVKM come from the germline V gene. Using immunoSEQ multiplex PCR, the repertoire was profiled, and TCRdb retains in-frame clones only, with some absent. The top ten clones hold approximately 0.21% of a sample with about 97,000 clones, roughly 95% of them seen once. The source is a human donor in good health. This chain connects TRBV28 to TRBJ1-3; D unclear. Sequencing input: T cells isolated from PBMCs. The CDR3, as DNA: TGTGCCAGCGCCTCCAAGCGGGGTGGAAACACCATATATTTT. Translation gives CASASKRGGNTIYF.